Sequencing of this T cell receptor (beta chain) was carried out in a study of cytomegalovirus exposure and HLA in healthy donors. Study-wide points: Cytomegalovirus-associated status was assigned to approximately 160 TCR beta chains. A previous analysis found most TCR beta V segments productive roughly 87% or roughly 30% of the time.

About this clone itself: Its specificity is unknown.

The study ran its PCR with 60 Vbeta and 13 Jbeta primers. In the source study's methods: Counted up in a later analysis, unique TCR beta chains came to 65 million to 100 million, with around 9.9 million shared. Only in-frame clones appear in the TCRdb table, and some are missing; sequencing was by immunoSEQ multiplex PCR. The DNA was the basis for D and trimming; V, J and clone size are from that table. Recorded here are 150,000 to 200,000 clones; the top ten clones represent roughly 0.83%. This sequence originates from a woman between 18 and 29 years old in good health and CMV-seropositive. The source material was PBMCs.

This CDR3 reads CASSVEGTGGSGYTF. The CDR3 DNA reads as TGTGCCAGCAGCGTAGAGGGGACAGGGGGTAGTGGCTACACCTTC. The V gene is TRBV9, the J gene TRBJ1-2; 11 bases agree with TRBD1. CDR1 SGDLS and CDR2 YYNGEE come from the germline V gene. V shed 0 bases, J shed 7 bases, and the junction held 5 bases outside the gene matches. The CDR3 loop spans 15 amino acids.